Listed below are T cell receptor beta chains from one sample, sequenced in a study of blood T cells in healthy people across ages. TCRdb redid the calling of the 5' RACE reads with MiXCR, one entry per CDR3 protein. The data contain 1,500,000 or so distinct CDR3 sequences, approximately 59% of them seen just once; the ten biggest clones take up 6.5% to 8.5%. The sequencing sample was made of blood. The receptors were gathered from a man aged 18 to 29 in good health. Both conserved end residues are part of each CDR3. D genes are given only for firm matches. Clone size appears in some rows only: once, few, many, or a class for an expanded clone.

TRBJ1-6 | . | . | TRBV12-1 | TGTGCCAGCAGCCAAAGGCCGGCTAATTCACCCCTCCACTTT | CASSQRPANSPLHF
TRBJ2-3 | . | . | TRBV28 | TGTGCCAGCAGTATGTGGCGTCCGGAAGATACGCAGTATTTT | CASSMWRPEDTQYF
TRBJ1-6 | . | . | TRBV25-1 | TGTGCCAGTAGCGTGGAACCGCTGCGGGATTCACCCCTCCACTTT | CASSVEPLRDSPLHF
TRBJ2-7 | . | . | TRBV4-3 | TGCGCCAGCAGCCAATATAAGGGGGCCTACGAGCAGTACTTC | CASSQYKGAYEQYF
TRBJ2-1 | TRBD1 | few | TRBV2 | TGTGCCACTCTAGGACAGGGAGACAATGAGCAGTTCTTC | CATLGQGDNEQFF
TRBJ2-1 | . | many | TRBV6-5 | TGTGCCAGCAGTTACTCGAACAATGAGCAGTTCTTC | CASSYSNNEQFF
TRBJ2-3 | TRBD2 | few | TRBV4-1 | TGCGCCAGCAGCCGGGAGGGAGTGATAGATACGCAGTATTTT | CASSREGVIDTQYF
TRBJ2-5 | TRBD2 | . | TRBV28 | TGTGCCAGCAACTTAGCGGGGGTCGTCCAAGAGACCCAGTACTTC | CASNLAGVVQETQYF
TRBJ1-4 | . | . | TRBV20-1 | TGCAGTGCTAGAGCCGAGGACACCATACTGTTTTTT | CSARAEDTILFF
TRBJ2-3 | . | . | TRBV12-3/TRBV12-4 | TGTGCCAGCAGTCTGATTAGGGGCAGGTCAGATATGCAGTATTTT | CASSLIRGRSDMQYF
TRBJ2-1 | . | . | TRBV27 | TGTGCCAGCAGGTTAGGGCAGGGAGGCAATGAGCAGTTCTTC | CASRLGQGGNEQFF
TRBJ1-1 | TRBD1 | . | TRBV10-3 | TGTGCCATCAGTGACGGGACAGCTAACACTGAAGCTTTCTTT | CAISDGTANTEAFF
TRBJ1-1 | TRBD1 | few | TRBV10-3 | TGTGCCATCAGCCCTACAGGGGGCACTGAAGCTTTCTTT | CAISPTGGTEAFF
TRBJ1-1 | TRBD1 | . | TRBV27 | TGTGCCAGCATCTCGGGACAGGCGAACACTGAAGCTTTCTTT | CASISGQANTEAFF
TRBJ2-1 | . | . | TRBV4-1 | TGCGCCAGCAGCCAAGAGGGAGGCAGGTACAATGAGCAGTTCTTC | CASSQEGGRYNEQFF
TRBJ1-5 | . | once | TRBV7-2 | TGTGCCAGCAGCCCCCACGCAAATCAGCCCCAGCATTTT | CASSPHANQPQHF
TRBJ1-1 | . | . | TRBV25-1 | TGTGCCAGCAGTGAAGAGTTAGGGAACACTGAAGCTTTCTTT | CASSEELGNTEAFF
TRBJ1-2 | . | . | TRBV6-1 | TGTGCCAGCGAGGACAGCTTCTATGGCTACACCTTC | CASEDSFYGYTF
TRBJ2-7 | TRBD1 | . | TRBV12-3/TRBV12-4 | TGTGCCAGCAGTCTTGGGACAGGGACCAACGAGCAGTACTTC | CASSLGTGTNEQYF
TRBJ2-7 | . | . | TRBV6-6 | TGTGCCAGCAGTTACGGTCGGCAGCAGAAGACCTACGAGCAGTACTTC | CASSYGRQQKTYEQYF
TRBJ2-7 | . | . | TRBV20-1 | TGCAGTGCTAGAGTTCCGGGTGGCCCTCCCGAGCAGTACTTC | CSARVPGGPPEQYF
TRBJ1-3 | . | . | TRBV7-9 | TGTGCCAGCAGCCACCCCCATGGGGACACCATATATTTT | CASSHPHGDTIYF
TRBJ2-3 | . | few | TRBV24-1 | TGTGCCACGGGGGTGGGAGATACGCAGTATTTT | CATGVGDTQYF
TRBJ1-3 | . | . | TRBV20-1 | TGCAGTGCTAGAGGCGCAGGGGAATACACCATATATTTT | CSARGAGEYTIYF
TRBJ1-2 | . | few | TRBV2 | TGTGCCAGCAGTACCCTGACGGGTTCCTATGGCTACACCTTC | CASSTLTGSYGYTF
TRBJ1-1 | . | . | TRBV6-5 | TGTGCCAGCAGTTATAACGGACTGAACACTGAAGCTTTCTTT | CASSYNGLNTEAFF
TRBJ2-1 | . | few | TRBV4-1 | TGCGCCAGCAGCCAGGAAGTTCGGGCCACCCAGTTCTTC | CASSQEVRATQFF
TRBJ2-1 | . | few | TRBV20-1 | TGCAGTGCTAGCGTCGAAGGCTCCTACAATGAGCAGTTCTTC | CSASVEGSYNEQFF
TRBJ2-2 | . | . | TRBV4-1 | TGCGCCAGCAGCCAACCTTACGCGAACACCGGGGAGCTGTTTTTT | CASSQPYANTGELFF
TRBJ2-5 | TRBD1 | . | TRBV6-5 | TGTGCCAGCAGTAGTGGACAGGGGAAGGGGGGGGAGACCCAGTACTTC | CASSSGQGKGGETQYF
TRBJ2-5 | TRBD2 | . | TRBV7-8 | TGTGCCAGCAGCCGTCCCTTAGGGGTTAGCGGGGGAATAGGGGAGACCCAGTACTTC | CASSRPLGVSGGIGETQYF
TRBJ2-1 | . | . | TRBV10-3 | TGTGCCATCAGGTCTGGGGGGCCGGGTGAGCAGTTCTTC | CAIRSGGPGEQFF
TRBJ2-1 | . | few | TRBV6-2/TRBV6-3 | TGTGCCAGCAGTAACCACGATGAGCAGTTCTTC | CASSNHDEQFF
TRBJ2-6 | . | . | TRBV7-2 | TGTGCCAGCAGCTTAAAACCTTTCTCTGGGGCCAACGTCCTGACTTTC | CASSLKPFSGANVLTF
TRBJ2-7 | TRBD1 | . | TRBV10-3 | TGTGCCATCAGTGGGACAGGGGAGGAAGAAGGGCCTTCCTACAATGAGCAGTACTTC | CAISGTGEEEGPSYNEQYF
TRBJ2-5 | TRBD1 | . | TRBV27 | TGTGCCAGCAGTTTGGGGACAGGGGCCCTAACCCAGTACTTC | CASSLGTGALTQYF
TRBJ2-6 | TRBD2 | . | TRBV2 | TGTGCCAGCAGCCGGGACTATCCCTCTGGGGCCAACGTCCTGACTTTC | CASSRDYPSGANVLTF
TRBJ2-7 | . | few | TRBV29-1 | TGCAGCGTTGAAACAGGGCCCGAGCAGTACTTC | CSVETGPEQYF
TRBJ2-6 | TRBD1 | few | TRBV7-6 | TGTGCCAGCAGCCTATTATCAGGGGGCACTATCTCTGGGGCCAACGTCCTGACTTTC | CASSLLSGGTISGANVLTF
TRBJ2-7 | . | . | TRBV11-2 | TGTGCCAGCAGCTTAGGATTGACGTCCTACGAGCAGTACTTC | CASSLGLTSYEQYF
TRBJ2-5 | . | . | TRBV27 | TGTGCCAGCAGTTTACTCAGGGAGGACGAGACCCAGTACTTC | CASSLLREDETQYF
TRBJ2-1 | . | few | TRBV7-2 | TGTGCCAGCAGCTTAGACAGGGCAGCGAATGAGCAGTTCTTC | CASSLDRAANEQFF
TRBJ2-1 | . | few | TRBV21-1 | TGTGCCAGCACCCAGATCCGACTAGCGGGAGAGAGGGGCAATGAGCAGTTCTTC | CASTQIRLAGERGNEQFF
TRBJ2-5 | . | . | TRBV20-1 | TGCAGTGCAAAACGAGAATCGTACCAAGAGACCCAGTACTTC | CSAKRESYQETQYF
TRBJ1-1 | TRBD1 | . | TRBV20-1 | TGCAGTGCTAGACAGACCGGGACAGGGAACACTGAAGCTTTCTTT | CSARQTGTGNTEAFF
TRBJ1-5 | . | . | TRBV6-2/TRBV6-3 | TGTGCCAGCAGACGACAGCCTAATCAGCCCCAGCATTTT | CASRRQPNQPQHF
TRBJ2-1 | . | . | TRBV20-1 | TGCAGTGCTAGACCGGGACTCCGCTCCTACAATGAGCAGTTCTTC | CSARPGLRSYNEQFF
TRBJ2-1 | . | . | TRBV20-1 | TGCAGTGCTAGCCCAGGAGAGACCGTATACTCCTACAATGAGCAGTTCTTC | CSASPGETVYSYNEQFF
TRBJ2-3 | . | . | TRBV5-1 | TGCGCCAGCAGTTTAATGGACTCGATCCCAGATACGCAGTATTTT | CASSLMDSIPDTQYF
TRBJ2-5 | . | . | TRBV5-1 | TGCGCCAGCAGCTTCCCGGACCTGGGAGAGACCCAGTACTTC | CASSFPDLGETQYF
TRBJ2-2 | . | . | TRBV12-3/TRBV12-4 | TGTGCCAGCAGTTTTGGCAGTGCTACCGGGGAGCTGTTTTTT | CASSFGSATGELFF
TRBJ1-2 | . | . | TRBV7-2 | TGTGCCAGCAGCTTAGTGGGCACTAATGCTATGGATAACTATGGCTACACCTTC | CASSLVGTNAMDNYGYTF
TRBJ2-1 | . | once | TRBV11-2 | TGTGCAAGCAGCCCTGGTCCCCAGAGCAAAGTTCGGCAGTTCTTC | CASSPGPQSKVRQFF
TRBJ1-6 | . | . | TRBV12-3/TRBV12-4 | TGTGCCAGCACCTCGAGCTTAGATAATTCACCCCTCCACTTT | CASTSSLDNSPLHF
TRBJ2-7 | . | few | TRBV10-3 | TGTGCCATCAGTGTACCGGGACAACCAAACGAGCAGTACTTC | CAISVPGQPNEQYF
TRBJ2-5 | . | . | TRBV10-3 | TGTGCCATCAGGGAGGGAGCTTCCTATTACAATGAGCAGTACTTC | CAIREGASYYNEQYF
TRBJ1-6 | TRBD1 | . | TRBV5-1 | TGCGCCAGCAGCTCGTGGGGACAGGGGCCAGATTCACCCCTCCACTTT | CASSSWGQGPDSPLHF
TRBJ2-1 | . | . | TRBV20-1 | TGCAGTGCTAGGCCTGGACAGCCGTACAATGAGCAGTTCTTC | CSARPGQPYNEQFF
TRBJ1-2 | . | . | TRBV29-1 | TGCAGCGTGCCGGACAGCTTTAACTATGGCTACACCTTC | CSVPDSFNYGYTF
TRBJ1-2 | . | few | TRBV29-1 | TGCAGCGCCGACATAATGGAACAGGGCGGCGGCTACACCTTC | CSADIMEQGGGYTF